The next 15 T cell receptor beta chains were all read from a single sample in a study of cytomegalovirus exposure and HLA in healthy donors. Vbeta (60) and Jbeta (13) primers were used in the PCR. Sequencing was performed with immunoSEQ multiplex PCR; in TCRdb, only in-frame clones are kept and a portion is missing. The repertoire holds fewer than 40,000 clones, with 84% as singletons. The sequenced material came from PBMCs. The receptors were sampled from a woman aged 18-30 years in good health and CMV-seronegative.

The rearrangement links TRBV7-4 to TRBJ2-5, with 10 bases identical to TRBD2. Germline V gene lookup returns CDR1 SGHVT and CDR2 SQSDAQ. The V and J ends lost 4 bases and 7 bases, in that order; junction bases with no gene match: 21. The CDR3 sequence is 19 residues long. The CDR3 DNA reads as TGTGCCAGCAGCTCCACCCAGCCCCAGCGGGAGGGCCGGGCGGGGACCCAGTACTTC. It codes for CASSSTQPQREGRAGTQYF.

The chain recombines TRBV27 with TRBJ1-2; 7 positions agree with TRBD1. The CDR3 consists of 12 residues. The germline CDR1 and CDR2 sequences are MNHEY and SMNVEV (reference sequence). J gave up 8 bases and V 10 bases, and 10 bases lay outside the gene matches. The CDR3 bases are TGTGCCACACACCGACAGGGCGGGGGCTACACCTTC. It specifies CATHRQGGGYTF.

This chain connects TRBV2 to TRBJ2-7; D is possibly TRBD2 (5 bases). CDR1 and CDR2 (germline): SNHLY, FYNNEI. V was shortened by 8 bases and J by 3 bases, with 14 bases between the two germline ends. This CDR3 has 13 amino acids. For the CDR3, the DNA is TGTGCCAGCTCTCAGGACGGGAACTACGAGCAGTACTTC. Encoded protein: CASSQDGNYEQYF. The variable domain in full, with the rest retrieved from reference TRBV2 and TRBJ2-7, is EPEVTQTPSHQVTQMGQEVILRCVPISNHLYFYWYRQILGQKVEFLVSFYNNEISEKSEIFDDQFSVERPDGSNFTLKIRSTKLEDSAMYFCASSQDGNYEQYFGPGTRLTVT.

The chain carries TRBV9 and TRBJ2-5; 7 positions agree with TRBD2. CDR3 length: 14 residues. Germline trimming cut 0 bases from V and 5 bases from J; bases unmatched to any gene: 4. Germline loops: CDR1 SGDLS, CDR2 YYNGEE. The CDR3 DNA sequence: TGTGCCAGCAGCGTAGCTCAGGGAGGGGAGACCCAGTACTTC. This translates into CASSVAQGGETQYF. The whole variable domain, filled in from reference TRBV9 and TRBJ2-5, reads DSGVTQTPKHLITATGQRVTLRCSPRSGDLSVYWYQQSLDQGLQFLIQYYNGEERAKGNILERFSAQQFPDLHSELNLSSLELGDSALYFCASSVAQGGETQYFGPGTRLLVL.

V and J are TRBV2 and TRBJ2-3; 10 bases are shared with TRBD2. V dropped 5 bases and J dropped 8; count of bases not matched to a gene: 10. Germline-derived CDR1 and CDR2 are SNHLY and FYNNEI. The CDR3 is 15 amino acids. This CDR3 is CASSQSGRESGTQYF. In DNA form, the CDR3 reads TGTGCCAGCAGTCAGAGCGGGAGGGAGTCAGGTACGCAGTATTTT.

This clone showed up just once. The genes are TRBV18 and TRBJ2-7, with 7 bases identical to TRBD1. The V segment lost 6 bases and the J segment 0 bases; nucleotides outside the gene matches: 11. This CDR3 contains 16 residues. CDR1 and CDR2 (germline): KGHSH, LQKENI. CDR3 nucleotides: TGTGCCAGCTCCCAAGTCGCGGACAGGAGCTCCTACGAGCAGTACTTC. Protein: CASSQVADRSSYEQYF.

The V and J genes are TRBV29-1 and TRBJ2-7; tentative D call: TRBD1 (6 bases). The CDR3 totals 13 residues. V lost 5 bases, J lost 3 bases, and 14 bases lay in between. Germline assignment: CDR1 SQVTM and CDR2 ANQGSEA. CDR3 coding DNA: TGCAGCGTTTCGACAGGCGAGAACTACGAGCAGTACTTC. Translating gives CSVSTGENYEQYF.

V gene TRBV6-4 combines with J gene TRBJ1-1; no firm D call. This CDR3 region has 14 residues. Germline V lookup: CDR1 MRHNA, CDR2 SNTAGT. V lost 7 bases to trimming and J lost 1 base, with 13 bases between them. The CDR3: CASIREVSNTEAFF. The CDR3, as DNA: TGTGCCAGCATTAGAGAGGTCTCGAACACTGAAGCTTTCTTT.

The CDR3 sequence is CASSSPYTGDTEAFF. CDR3 nucleotide sequence: TGTGCCAGCAGCTCGCCGTACACAGGCGACACTGAAGCTTTCTTT. The chain couples TRBV28 to TRBJ1-1; tentative D call: TRBD1 (5 bases). The CDR3 runs 15 residues. Between the trimmed V and J ends, which lost 6 bases and 3 bases, there was a span of 17 bases. Germline V gives CDR1 MDHEN, CDR2 SYDVKM.

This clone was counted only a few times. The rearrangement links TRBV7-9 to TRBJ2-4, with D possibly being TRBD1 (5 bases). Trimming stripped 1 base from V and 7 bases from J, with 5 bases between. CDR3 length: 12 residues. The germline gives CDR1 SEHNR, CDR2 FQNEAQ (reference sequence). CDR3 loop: CASSLEGNIQYF. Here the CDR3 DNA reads TGTGCCAGCAGCTTAGAGGGGAACATTCAGTACTTC.

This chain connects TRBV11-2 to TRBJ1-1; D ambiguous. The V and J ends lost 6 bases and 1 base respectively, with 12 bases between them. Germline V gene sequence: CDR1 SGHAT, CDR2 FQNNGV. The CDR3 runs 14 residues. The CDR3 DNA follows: TGTGCCAGCAGGTCTCCGGGGAGGAACACTGAAGCTTTCTTT. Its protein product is CASRSPGRNTEAFF. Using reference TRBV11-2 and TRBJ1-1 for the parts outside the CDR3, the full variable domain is EAGVAQSPRYKIIEKRQSVAFWCNPISGHATLYWYQQILGQGPKLLIQFQNNGVVDDSQLPKDRFSAERLKGVDSTLKIQPAKLEDSAVYLCASRSPGRNTEAFFGQGTRLTVV.

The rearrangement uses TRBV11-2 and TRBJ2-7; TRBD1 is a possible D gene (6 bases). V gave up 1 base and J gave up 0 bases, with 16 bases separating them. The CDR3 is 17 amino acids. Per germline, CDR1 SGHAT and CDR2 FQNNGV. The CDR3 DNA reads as TGTGCCAGCAGCTTAGGACGCGGACAGCGATTCTCCTACGAGCAGTACTTC. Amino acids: CASSLGRGQRFSYEQYF.

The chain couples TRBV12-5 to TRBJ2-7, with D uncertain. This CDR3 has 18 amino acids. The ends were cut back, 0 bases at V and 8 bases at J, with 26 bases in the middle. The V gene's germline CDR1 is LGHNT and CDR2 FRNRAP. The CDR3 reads CASGLVPPFSRYPTKQYF. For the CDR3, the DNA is TGTGCTAGTGGTTTGGTGCCCCCATTTAGCCGCTATCCTACGAAGCAGTACTTC.

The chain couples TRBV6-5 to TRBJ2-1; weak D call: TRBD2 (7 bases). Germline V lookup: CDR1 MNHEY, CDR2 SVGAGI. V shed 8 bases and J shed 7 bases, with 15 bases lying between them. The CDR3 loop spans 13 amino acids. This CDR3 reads CASRGAGLNEQFF. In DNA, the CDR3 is TGTGCCAGCCGGGGGGCGGGCTTGAATGAGCAGTTCTTC.

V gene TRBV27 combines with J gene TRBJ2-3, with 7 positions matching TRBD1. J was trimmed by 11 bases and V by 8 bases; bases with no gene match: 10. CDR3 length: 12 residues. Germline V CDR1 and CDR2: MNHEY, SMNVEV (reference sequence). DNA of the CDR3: TGTGCCAGCGGGAATAGGGGACAGATGCAGTATTTT. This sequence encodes CASGNRGQMQYF.